The clone carrying this T cell receptor (beta chain) was seen ten or more times. The antigen is undetermined. These data originate in a study of identical twins. Findings and limits, study-wide: Memory repertoires showed no such pattern, whereas abundant cord blood beta clonotypes carried fewer insertions.

Looked up from germline, CDR1 is SGHRS and CDR2 is YFSETQ. The CDR3 covers 13 residues. V was clipped by 4 bases and J by 10 bases; unmatched bases: 8. TCRdb fed the 5' RACE reads into MiXCR, producing one record per CDR3 protein. The profile covers hundreds of thousands of distinct CDR3 sequences, with about 7% appearing a single time and roughly 3.7% taken by the ten largest. In addition, the sample was reused for a study of yellow fever vaccine responses in identical twins. This second study notes: Twins showed a vaccine T cell response that reportedly seemed partly convergent, partly personalized.

The V gene is TRBV5-1, the J gene TRBJ2-1, with 7 bases that match TRBD2. This clonotype was obtained from a woman aged 18-29 years in good health. The material sequenced was memory (CD45RO+) T cells sorted from blood. CDR3 in DNA: TGCGCCAGCAGCGCTGGACTAGAAATCGAGCAGTTCTTC. Protein product: CASSAGLEIEQFF.